These 20 T cell receptor beta chains were all obtained from the same sample, sequenced in a study of high-grade serous ovarian cancer treatment subgroups. Tumor samples were obtained before definitive surgery or chemotherapy. This table comes from immunoSEQ multiplex PCR, and its TCRdb copy is limited to in-frame clones, with some not included. Of about 7,700 clones listed, approximately 70% are singletons. The sequenced sample was tumor tissue. All receptors derive from a human donor with high-grade serous ovarian cancer.

The chain employs TRBV11-3 and TRBJ1-2, with a possible D match to TRBD1 (6 bases). Germline CDR1 is SGHNT and CDR2 is YENEEA. This CDR3 contains 13 residues. Between the trimmed V and J ends, which lost 1 base and 7 bases, there was a span of 10 bases. For the CDR3, the DNA is TGTGCCAGCAGCTTAGGGGGGCGGGGTGGCTACACCTTC. As protein: CASSLGGRGGYTF.

This sequence joins TRBV6-1 and TRBJ2-3; unclear D gene. The CDR3 length is 17 residues. Trimming took off 3 bases at V and 0 bases at J, with 16 bases between the two ends. CDR1 and CDR2 from the germline V gene are MNHNS and SASEGT. CDR3 amino acids: CASSDGWARYSTDTQYF. Here the CDR3 DNA reads TGTGCCAGCAGTGATGGATGGGCAAGATATAGCACAGATACGCAGTATTTT.

The chain recombines TRBV7-2 with TRBJ2-2; 8 bases agree with TRBD2. Germline V CDR1 and CDR2: SGHTA, FQGNSA. This CDR3 is built from 14 residues. J lost 3 bases, V lost 5 bases, and 2 bases had no gene match. CDR3 sequence: CASSVSGDTGELFF. The CDR3 coding sequence is TGTGCCAGCAGCGTTAGCGGGGACACCGGGGAGCTGTTTTTT.

This clone is classed as large (0.1 to 1%). CDR3 region: CASSLPGTGGWVRLNYGYTF. For the CDR3, the DNA is TGTGCCAGCAGCTTACCCGGGACAGGGGGCTGGGTCCGTCTAAACTATGGCTACACCTTC. This chain uses TRBV7-8 with TRBJ1-2; 12 positions agree with TRBD1. Germline V gene lookup returns CDR1 SGHVS and CDR2 FQNEAQ. This CDR3 is 20 amino acids long. Trimming at V came to 2 bases and at J to 2 bases, leaving 15 bases not matched to a gene.

The chain joins TRBV11-2 to TRBJ2-7; D may be TRBD1 (5 bases). The germline V gene encodes CDR1 SGHAT and CDR2 FQNNGV. The CDR3 sequence is 16 residues long. The V gene lost 5 bases and the J gene lost 10 bases, with 27 bases spanning the gap. The CDR3 DNA sequence: TGTGCCAGCAGCATCGAACAGGACGGGTTTTTGGAGTCTCAGTACTTC. Translation gives CASSIEQDGFLESQYF.

This clone has more than one count but fewer than ten. This sequence joins TRBV9 and TRBJ2-2, with TRBD2 matching over 10 bases. V lost 0 bases to trimming and J lost 4 bases; unmatched junction nucleotides: 6. CDR3 length equals 17 residues. CDR1 SGDLS and CDR2 YYNGEE come from the germline V gene. CDR3 coding DNA: TGTGCCAGCAGCGTAGCCCCTAGCGGGAGTGTCACCGGGGAGCTGTTTTTT. Translated: CASSVAPSGSVTGELFF.

This clone appeared a few times. The gene calls are TRBV9 and TRBJ2-2; D is possibly TRBD1 (5 bases). V was clipped by 5 bases and J by 5 bases, with 13 bases between them. This CDR3 comprises 14 residues. Germline V gives CDR1 SGDLS, CDR2 YYNGEE. CDR3 DNA sequence: TGTGCCAGCAGGGACACTCGATGGACCGGGGAGCTGTTTTTT. Protein: CASRDTRWTGELFF.

The table lists this clone with a count of one. V usage is TRBV10-3 and J usage is TRBJ1-5; unclear D gene. CDR1 is ENHRY and CDR2 is SYGVKD in the germline V gene. The CDR3 length is 13 residues. Between the trimmed V and J ends, which lost 11 bases and 5 bases, there was a span of 16 bases. The CDR3 here is CAVSPLADQPQHF. CDR3 sequence (DNA): TGTGCCGTAAGTCCCTTGGCCGATCAGCCCCAGCATTTT.

This clone was picked up a small number of times. The V call is TRBV4-3, the J call TRBJ1-2; D may be TRBD1 (6 bases). Trimming took off 0 bases at V and 12 bases at J, with 17 bases between the two ends. CDR1 and CDR2 (germline): LGHNA, YSLEER. The CDR3 is made up of 14 amino acids. The CDR3, as DNA: TGCGCCAGCAGCCAAGAACCGGGACACAAACTACACACCTTC. Protein: CASSQEPGHKLHTF.

The table lists this clone with a count of one. The chain carries TRBV7-9 and TRBJ1-3; no clear D. The germline gives CDR1 SEHNR, CDR2 FQNEAQ (reference sequence). V shed 1 base and J shed 15 bases, with 13 bases lying between them. The CDR3 loop spans 12 amino acids. DNA for the CDR3: TGTGCCAGCAGCTTAGAGGGCAAAACTGCATATTTT. Amino acid sequence: CASSLEGKTAYF.

The J gene is TRBJ2-7, the V gene TRBV27; D ambiguous. Germline V gene lookup returns CDR1 MNHEY and CDR2 SMNVEV (reference sequence). The CDR3 is 15 residues long. V was pared by 8 bases and J by 0 bases, with 17 bases between. CDR3 sequence reads: CASASPTDDSYEQYF. The CDR3 DNA sequence: TGTGCCAGCGCGTCCCCAACGGACGACTCCTACGAGCAGTACTTC.

The J gene is TRBJ2-7, the V gene TRBV4-3; the D call may be TRBD1 or TRBD2 (5 bases each). Trimming removed 4 bases from V and 5 bases from J, with 15 bases in between. In germline, CDR1 is LGHNA, CDR2 YSLEER. The CDR3 contains 14 residues. The CDR3 spells CASSPRERGDEQYF. CDR3 in DNA: TGCGCCAGCAGCCCCAGGGAAAGGGGAGACGAGCAGTACTTC.

This chain joins TRBV5-1 and TRBJ2-2, with D unclear. V lost 1 base, J lost 8 bases, and 9 bases lay in between. The CDR3 runs to 13 residues. Germline loops: CDR1 SGHRS, CDR2 YFSETQ. The CDR3 DNA sequence: TGCGCCAGCAGCTTGATTACGGCGGGGGAGCTGTTTTTT. This codes for CASSLITAGELFF.

This clone was recorded once. The chain is built from TRBV7-8 and TRBJ1-4, with D tentatively TRBD1 (6 bases). V shed 5 bases and J shed 3 bases, with 13 bases lying between them. This CDR3 comprises 15 residues. Germline V gene data show CDR1 as SGHVS and CDR2 as FQNEAQ. The CDR3 nucleotides read TGTGCCAGCAGCCTCCGGGGGGCGGCTAATGAAAAACTGTTTTTT. Translating it yields CASSLRGAANEKLFF.

The chain carries TRBV9 and TRBJ2-7, with 10 bases identical to TRBD2. CDR1 is SGDLS and CDR2 is YYNGEE in the germline V gene. V dropped 0 bases and J dropped 6; count of bases not matched to a gene: 18. CDR3 size: 19 residues. CDR3 DNA sequence: TGTGCCAGCAGCGTAGCGGGGGGTGGGGCTAGCGGGAGAGATGGCGAGCAGTACTTC. It yields the protein CASSVAGGGASGRDGEQYF.

The rearrangement uses TRBV18 and TRBJ2-3; perhaps TRBD2 as D (7 bases). V lost 4 bases and J 5 bases, leaving 13 bases between the germline ends. There are 14 residues in the CDR3. From germline, CDR1 is KGHSH and CDR2 LQKENI. In DNA, the CDR3 is TGTGCCAGCTCACTCCAGGGGAGGGGAGATACGCAGTATTTT. The encoded protein is CASSLQGRGDTQYF.

This chain joins TRBV7-2 and TRBJ1-5; 10 bases align to TRBD1. Germline V gene lookup returns CDR1 SGHTA and CDR2 FQGNSA. CDR3 length: 16 amino acids. Unmatched junction bases numbered 1, after V lost 1 base and J lost 1 base. DNA for the CDR3: TGTGCCAGCAGCTTAGGGGGACAGGGGAGCAATCAGCCCCAGCATTTT. Residues: CASSLGGQGSNQPQHF.

The rearrangement links TRBV5-6 to TRBJ2-5; 7 bases line up with TRBD1. Germline assignment: CDR1 SGHDT and CDR2 YYEEEE. CDR3 length: 13 residues. V gave up 4 bases and J gave up 4 bases; unmatched junction bases: 4. The CDR3 sequence is CASSLNRGETQYF. The CDR3, as DNA: TGTGCCAGCAGCCTAAACAGGGGAGAGACCCAGTACTTC.

The chain joins TRBV7-3 to TRBJ2-1, with 9 bases that match TRBD2. From germline, CDR1 is SGHTA and CDR2 FQGTGA. The CDR3 consists of 14 residues. The J segment lost 6 bases and the V segment lost 5 bases, leaving 5 bases of the junction unmatched. The CDR3 DNA reads TGTGCCAGCAGCAGACTAGCGGAAGCCAATGAGCAGTTCTTC. This codes for CASSRLAEANEQFF.

The rearrangement links TRBV6-6 to TRBJ2-2; D is unresolved. With 10 bases removed from V and 6 bases from J, the gap between germline ends came to 9 bases. CDR1 and CDR2 from the germline V gene are MNHNY and SVGAGI (reference sequence). The CDR3 sequence is 11 residues long. CDR3 sequence reads: CATLGAGELFF. The CDR3 DNA reads as TGTGCCACCCTTGGTGCCGGGGAGCTGTTTTTT.